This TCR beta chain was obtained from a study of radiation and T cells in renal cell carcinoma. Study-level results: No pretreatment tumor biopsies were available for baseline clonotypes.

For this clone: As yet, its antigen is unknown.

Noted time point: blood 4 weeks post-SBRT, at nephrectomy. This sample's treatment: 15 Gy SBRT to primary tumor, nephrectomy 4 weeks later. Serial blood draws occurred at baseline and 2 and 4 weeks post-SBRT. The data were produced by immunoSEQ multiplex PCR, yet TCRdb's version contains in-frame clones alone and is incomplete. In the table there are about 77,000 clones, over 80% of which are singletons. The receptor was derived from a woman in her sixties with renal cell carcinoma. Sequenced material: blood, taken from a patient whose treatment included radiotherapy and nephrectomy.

The CDR3 region has the DNA TGTGCCAGCAGCCCCGGACCAAAAGCTTTCTTT. It translates to CASSPGPKAFF. The gene calls are TRBV7-6 and TRBJ1-1; D is ambiguous. This CDR3 region has 11 residues. V was pared by 5 bases and J by 9 bases, with 10 bases between. Germline CDR1 reads SGHVS; CDR2 reads FNYEAQ.